Listed below are T cell receptor beta chains from one sample, sequenced in a study of T cells in localized non-small cell lung cancer. Using immunoSEQ multiplex PCR, the repertoire was profiled, and TCRdb retains in-frame clones only, with some absent. Of approximately 40,000 clones in the sample, around 86% were seen once. Sequenced material: peripheral blood, taken before any cancer treatment. The receptors were gathered from a man between 40 and 70 years old with stage I lung adenocarcinoma. Each CDR3 is given with its conserved first and last residue. Each record gives: V gene, D gene, clone size, J gene, CDR3 DNA, CDR3 protein. A D gene is named only where the DNA matches it firmly. Size is stated for part of the rows, as once, few or many counts, or as a class when the clone is expanded.

TRBV18,-,-,TRBJ2-5,TGTGCCAGCTCACCAGGACGGGTGTATCAAGAGACCCAGTACTTC,CASSPGRVYQETQYF
TRBV27,TRBD2,-,TRBJ2-2,TGTGCCAGCAGTACGACTAGCGGGAGAATCGGGGAGCTGTTTTTT,CASSTTSGRIGELFF
TRBV5-1,-,-,TRBJ2-1,TGCGCCAGCAGCTTGCAGGGTGACTCCTACAATGAGCAGTTCTTC,CASSLQGDSYNEQFF
TRBV6-5,-,-,TRBJ1-1,TGTGCCAGCAGTTACTCGGGGGGCCTCACTGAAGCTTTCTTT,CASSYSGGLTEAFF
TRBV7-2,-,-,TRBJ1-2,TGTGCCAGCATTATGAGGGGCAGCTATGGCTACACCTTC,CASIMRGSYGYTF
TRBV6-1,-,-,TRBJ2-7,TGTGCCAGCAGTGAAGTAACGGATGCCTACGAGCAGTACTTC,CASSEVTDAYEQYF
TRBV19,-,-,TRBJ1-2,TGTGCCAGTACCCCCGGCGGAGCGCGCTATGGCTACACCTTC,CASTPGGARYGYTF
TRBV19,TRBD1,-,TRBJ2-1,TGTGCCAGTAGTATATCGGACAGGGTTTTATGGAATGAGCAGTTCTTC,CASSISDRVLWNEQFF
TRBV7-6,-,once,TRBJ2-1,TGTGCCAGCAGCTTAGCGGGAGTAAACTACAATGAGCAGTTCTTC,CASSLAGVNYNEQFF
TRBV5-1,TRBD1,-,TRBJ1-2,TGCGCCAGCAGCTTGCATATTAGGACAGGGGAAGGAGGGGGCTACACCTTC,CASSLHIRTGEGGGYTF
TRBV16,-,-,TRBJ1-1,TGTGCCAGCAGCCTGGACAGGAACACTGAAGCTTTCTTT,CASSLDRNTEAFF
TRBV11-2,-,few,TRBJ1-2,TGTGCCAGCAGCTTAGAGGCCAGCGCCTATGGCTACACCTTC,CASSLEASAYGYTF
TRBV13,TRBD2,-,TRBJ2-7,TGTGCCAGCAGCTTAGGCACCCCCCGGGGGGACGAGCAGTACTTC,CASSLGTPRGDEQYF
TRBV9,TRBD1,-,TRBJ1-4,TGTGCCAGCAGCCCTCGGACCGGGACAGGTGGAGAAAAACTGTTTTTT,CASSPRTGTGGEKLFF
TRBV28,-,few,TRBJ1-5,TGTGCCAGCAGTGGCCACCGGGGGGCCCTAAATCAGCCCCAGCATTTT,CASSGHRGALNQPQHF
TRBV27,-,-,TRBJ2-7,TGTGCCAGCAGTTCAGGCAGGAGGAGCTCCTACGAGCAGTACTTC,CASSSGRRSSYEQYF
TRBV2,TRBD2,-,TRBJ2-1,TGTGCCAGCAGTTGGACTAGCGGTGAGCAGTTCTTC,CASSWTSGEQFF
TRBV29-1,-,-,TRBJ2-7,TGCAGCGTCTCCCGTTACGAGCAGTACTTC,CSVSRYEQYF
TRBV6-6,TRBD2,once,TRBJ2-1,TGTGCCAGCAGTAAGGGACTAGTATTGCGAGATGAGCAGTTCTTC,CASSKGLVLRDEQFF
TRBV5-6,-,-,TRBJ1-1,TGTGCCAGCAGCCCTAACGGGAGGCGGCGGAACACTGAAGCTTTCTTT,CASSPNGRRRNTEAFF
TRBV2,TRBD1,-,TRBJ1-4,TGTGCCAGCAGCTGGGACAGTGAAAAACTGTTTTTT,CASSWDSEKLFF
TRBV4-2,-,-,TRBJ2-7,TGTGCCAGCAGCCAAGATCCGGGGGCTAACGAGCAGTACTTC,CASSQDPGANEQYF
TRBV7-3,-,-,TRBJ2-1,TGTGCCAGCAGCCCGTCCCGATCTAGCCGGAATGAGCAGTTCTTC,CASSPSRSSRNEQFF
TRBV28,TRBD1,-,TRBJ2-3,TGTGCCAGCAGTACCATGCGAGGGGGCCTCACAGATACGCAGTATTTT,CASSTMRGGLTDTQYF
TRBV11-1,-,-,TRBJ2-1,TGTGCCAGCAGCTTAGTCTCGAATGAGCAGTTCTTC,CASSLVSNEQFF
TRBV30,-,-,TRBJ1-5,TGTGCCTGGGCAACGTCCAGCAATCAGCCCCAGCATTTT,CAWATSSNQPQHF
TRBV11-1,-,-,TRBJ2-7,TGTGCCAGCAGCTTAGTGGCAGGGGCCCACGAGCAGTACTTC,CASSLVAGAHEQYF
TRBV19,TRBD2,-,TRBJ2-1,TGTGCCAGTAGTATAGACTGGGCTAGCGGGAACGAGCAGTTCTTC,CASSIDWASGNEQFF
TRBV6-5,-,-,TRBJ2-1,TGTGCCAGCAGTTACTCGATGCTCAGTAATGAGCAGTTCTTC,CASSYSMLSNEQFF
TRBV6-1,-,-,TRBJ1-5,TGTGCCAGCAGTGAAGGTACGGTAAATCAGCCCCAGCATTTT,CASSEGTVNQPQHF
TRBV15,TRBD2,-,TRBJ2-7,TGTGCCACCAGCAGAGTAGGTAGCGGGAGGTCCCCCTACGAGCAGTACTTC,CATSRVGSGRSPYEQYF
TRBV6-6,TRBD1,few,TRBJ1-5,TGTGCCAGCAGTTACATTCGGACAGGGGGCACTCAGCCCCAGCATTTT,CASSYIRTGGTQPQHF
TRBV6-5,-,-,TRBJ1-2,TGTGCCAGCAGTTTACGTCGGACAGACCTCTATGGCTACACCTTC,CASSLRRTDLYGYTF
TRBV4-1,-,-,TRBJ2-7,TGCGCCAGCAGCCAAGAACGGTACTCTAACTACGAGCAGTACTTC,CASSQERYSNYEQYF
TRBV5-1,TRBD2,-,TRBJ2-1,TGCGCCAGCAGCTCTCTTCCTAGCGGGCAATACAATGAGCAGTTCTTC,CASSSLPSGQYNEQFF
TRBV9,TRBD2,-,TRBJ2-3,TGTGCCAGCAGCGTAGGGGGGACTATGAGAGATACGCAGTATTTT,CASSVGGTMRDTQYF
TRBV7-2,-,once,TRBJ2-1,TGTGCCAGCAGCTTAGTTTCGGACCCACGAAGTTACAATGAGCAGTTCTTC,CASSLVSDPRSYNEQFF
TRBV11-2,-,-,TRBJ1-1,TGTGCCAGCAGCCCCTACCGGGCCGAGAACACTGAAGCTTTCTTT,CASSPYRAENTEAFF
TRBV19,TRBD1,few,TRBJ2-1,TGTGCCAGTAGTATCGACAGGGGCTACAATGAGCAGTTCTTC,CASSIDRGYNEQFF
TRBV11-3,-,-,TRBJ2-1,TGTGCCAGCAGCTTAGCGGGGAACTCCTACAATGAGCAGTTCTTC,CASSLAGNSYNEQFF
TRBV5-1,-,-,TRBJ2-3,TGCGCCAGCAGCTTTTGGGGGAGAGATACGCAGTATTTT,CASSFWGRDTQYF
TRBV5-1,-,-,TRBJ2-1,TGCGCCAGCAGCTTAACAGGGAGCTCCTACAATGAGCAGTTCTTC,CASSLTGSSYNEQFF
TRBV7-8,TRBD2,-,TRBJ2-6,TGTGCCAGCAGCTATCCGGGACTAGCGACTGGGGCCAACGTCCTGACTTTC,CASSYPGLATGANVLTF
TRBV15,-,-,TRBJ1-5,TGTGCCACCAGGGGTGGGGGTTATAGCAATCAGCCCCAGCATTTT,CATRGGGYSNQPQHF
TRBV6-5,TRBD2,once,TRBJ2-5,TGTGCCAGCAGTGGGAGCGGGATAGAGACCCAGTACTTC,CASSGSGIETQYF
TRBV15,TRBD1,-,TRBJ2-5,TGTGCCACCAGCAGAAACAGGGGAGAGACCCAGTACTTC,CATSRNRGETQYF
TRBV5-1,-,-,TRBJ1-5,TGCGCCAGCAGCTTGGGAGAGACCAATCAGCCCCAGCATTTT,CASSLGETNQPQHF
TRBV6-6,TRBD1,-,TRBJ2-4,TGTGCCAGCAGTGAGGGGACAGGGGGGGAAAACATTCAGTACTTC,CASSEGTGGENIQYF
TRBV4-2,-,-,TRBJ1-3,TGTGCCAGCAGCCTGGGTACATCTGGAAACACCATATATTTT,CASSLGTSGNTIYF
TRBV5-1,TRBD1,few,TRBJ2-7,TGCGCCAGCAGCCTCGCAGGGGGTCTATACGAGCAGTACTTC,CASSLAGGLYEQYF
TRBV6-1,TRBD1,-,TRBJ1-1,TGTGCCAGCAGTAGGACAGGGGTAACTGAAGCTTTCTTT,CASSRTGVTEAFF
TRBV2,-,-,TRBJ1-2,TGTGCCAGCATGGAGGGCCAGGGGCGGAACTATGGCTACACCTTC,CASMEGQGRNYGYTF
TRBV18,TRBD1,-,TRBJ1-3,TGTGCCAGCTCACCCAACGGACAGGGGGGAAACACCATATATTTT,CASSPNGQGGNTIYF
TRBV5-5,TRBD2,-,TRBJ2-2,TGTGCCAGCAGCTTGGATGCCCTCAGCGGGAGTAGCACCGGGGAGCTGTTTTTT,CASSLDALSGSSTGELFF
TRBV7-2,TRBD1,-,TRBJ1-2,TGTGCCAGCACCTTACAGGGACAGGGCGGCGGCTATGGCTACACCTTC,CASTLQGQGGGYGYTF
TRBV7-9,-,-,TRBJ2-2,TGTGCCAGCAGCTTCGGGACCGGGGAGCTGTTTTTT,CASSFGTGELFF
TRBV5-1,-,-,TRBJ2-7,TGCGCCAGCAGCTATACAGGTAGGGCCTACGAGCAGTACTTC,CASSYTGRAYEQYF
TRBV19,TRBD1,-,TRBJ2-7,TGTGCCAGTTCGGGACAGGGTTCCCTCGAGCAGTACTTC,CASSGQGSLEQYF
TRBV19,TRBD1,-,TRBJ2-1,TGTGCCAGTAGTCCTCAGGGGGCTAATGAGCAGTTCTTC,CASSPQGANEQFF
TRBV9,-,-,TRBJ2-3,TGTGCCAGCAGCGTCGAGAGCACAGATACGCAGTATTTT,CASSVESTDTQYF